The 15 T cell receptor beta chains below come from one sample, sequenced in a study of blood T cell repertoires in COVID-19. Method: immunoSEQ multiplex PCR; TCRdb's copy keeps in-frame clones and lacks some. Of about 310,000 clones listed, approximately 86% are singletons. Specimen: peripheral blood. Receptors originate from a man between 18 and 35 years old with active or convalescent COVID-19.

The chain has TRBV2 and TRBJ2-7, with 7 bases matching TRBD2. The germline gives CDR1 SNHLY, CDR2 FYNNEI. With V trimmed by 8 bases and J by 3 bases, 7 bases remained unmatched. This CDR3 is 13 amino acids long. The CDR3 here is CASGGEGLYEQYF. CDR3 sequence (DNA): TGTGCCAGCGGGGGGGAAGGCCTCTACGAGCAGTACTTC.

This sequence joins TRBV28 and TRBJ2-3; D is undetermined. Germline values: CDR1 MDHEN, CDR2 SYDVKM. Trimming pared 6 bases from V and 2 bases from J, leaving 6 bases between. CDR3 size: 12 residues. The CDR3 is CASRTNTDTQYF. CDR3 bases: TGTGCCAGCAGAACTAACACAGATACGCAGTATTTT. Filled out from reference TRBV28 and TRBJ2-3, the complete variable domain reads DVKVTQSSRYLVKRTGEKVFLECVQDMDHENMFWYRQDPGLGLRLIYFSYDVKMKEKGDIPEGYSVSREKKERFSLILESASTNQTSMYLCASRTNTDTQYFGPGTRLTVL.

The table lists this clone with a count of one. The rearrangement uses TRBV5-5 and TRBJ2-3; possible D gene TRBD1, 6 bases. V shed 0 bases and J shed 1 base, with 9 bases lying between them. The CDR3 covers 15 residues. Germline V CDR1 and CDR2: SGHKS, YYEKEE (reference sequence). CDR3 bases: TGTGCCAGCAGCTTGGACTGGACAGGCACAGATACGCAGTATTTT. Translated: CASSLDWTGTDTQYF.

V gene TRBV15 combines with J gene TRBJ1-1, with TRBD1 matching over 9 bases. This CDR3 region has 20 residues. Germline V gives CDR1 LNHNV, CDR2 YYDKDF (reference sequence). J gave up 0 bases and V 0 bases, and 14 bases lay outside the gene matches. The CDR3 here is CATSRDVSDRGLVVNTEAFF. The DNA for the CDR3 is TGTGCCACCAGCAGAGATGTCTCGGACAGGGGCTTAGTTGTGAACACTGAAGCTTTCTTT.

This chain joins TRBV5-1 and TRBJ1-6, with a weak D call TRBD1 (6 bases). The CDR3 covers 15 residues. Germline CDR1 is SGHRS and CDR2 is YFSETQ. Trimming shortened V by 1 base and J by 4 bases, and 9 bases separated the two germline ends. The CDR3 region has the DNA TGCGCCAGCAGCTTGCAGGGGATATATAATTCACCCCTCCACTTT. This codes for CASSLQGIYNSPLHF.

This clone was recorded once. The chain combines TRBV25-1 with TRBJ2-7; TRBD1 might be the D (5 bases). V was pared by 9 bases and J by 3 bases, with 21 bases between. Germline CDR1 is MGHDK and CDR2 is SYGVNS. This CDR3 has 15 residues. CDR3 coding DNA: TGTGCCAGTCCTCTGGGGCAGGTGGATTACTACGAGCAGTACTTC. Residues: CASPLGQVDYYEQYF.

This clone was counted only a few times. The chain uses TRBV5-4 and TRBJ1-1, with a weak D call TRBD1 (6 bases). The CDR3 sequence is 15 residues long. V lost 3 bases, J lost 4 bases, and 16 bases lay in between. Germline V lookup: CDR1 SGHNT, CDR2 YYREEE (reference sequence). The CDR3 reads CASSSSFQGTTEAFF. CDR3 nucleotides: TGTGCCAGCAGCTCCTCCTTTCAGGGGACCACTGAAGCTTTCTTT. Complete variable domain (other parts from reference TRBV5-4 and TRBJ1-1): ETGVTQSPTHLIKTRGQQVTLRCSSQSGHNTVSWYQQALGQGPQFIFQYYREEENGRGNFPPRFSGLQFPNYSSELNVNALELDDSALYLCASSSSFQGTTEAFFGQGTRLTVV.

The V call is TRBV3-1 (or the pseudogene TRBV3-2), the J call TRBJ2-1, with 9 bases identical to TRBD2. The germline V gene encodes CDR1 LGHDT and CDR2 YNNKEL (reference sequence). This CDR3 is 16 amino acids long. Trimming removed 1 base from V and 6 bases from J; junction bases left unmatched: 7. CDR3 sequence reads: CASSQGSGRMFNEQFF. CDR3 in DNA: TGTGCCAGCAGCCAAGGTAGCGGGAGAATGTTCAATGAGCAGTTCTTC.

In this sample, this clone turned up many times. The chain has TRBV3-1 (or the pseudogene TRBV3-2) and TRBJ2-3; 7 bases are a match to TRBD1. After removal of 4 bases from V and 1 base from J, the junction contained 8 bases not matched to a gene. This CDR3 region has 16 residues. Germline values: CDR1 LGHDT, CDR2 YNNKEL (reference sequence). CDR3 in DNA: TGTGCCAGCAGCCGCGAGACAGGGACGGGCACAGATACGCAGTATTTT. This codes for CASSRETGTGTDTQYF.

The chain joins TRBV2 to TRBJ2-5; D perhaps matches TRBD2 (6 bases). The germline V and J ends were trimmed by 10 bases and 1 base, with 10 bases remaining between them. CDR1 is SNHLY and CDR2 is FYNNEI in the germline V gene. The CDR3 is 12 amino acids. CDR3 bases: TGTGCCACCAGGGACTTCCAAGAGACCCAGTACTTC. Translation: CATRDFQETQYF. The entire variable domain, with the rest obtained from reference TRBV2 and TRBJ2-5, is as follows: EPEVTQTPSHQVTQMGQEVILRCVPISNHLYFYWYRQILGQKVEFLVSFYNNEISEKSEIFDDQFSVERPDGSNFTLKIRSTKLEDSAMYFCATRDFQETQYFGPGTRLLVL.

J is TRBJ1-2 and V is TRBV5-5; the match to TRBD1 covers 9 bases. This CDR3 comprises 15 residues. The V gene end was trimmed by 0 bases and the J gene end by 8 bases; junction bases not matched to a gene: 8. From germline, CDR1 is SGHKS and CDR2 YYEKEE (reference sequence). The CDR3 reads CASSLGTGGLRGYTF. For the CDR3, the DNA is TGTGCCAGCAGCTTGGGTACAGGGGGCCTGCGCGGCTACACCTTC.

The chain uses TRBV29-1 and TRBJ2-7, with D possibly matching TRBD1 (6 bases). Trimming took 2 bases from V and 5 from J, leaving 10 bases between them. This CDR3 is 12 amino acids long. Germline CDR1 reads SQVTM; CDR2 reads ANQGSEA. The CDR3 DNA is TGCAGCGTTGAAACAGGGATACACGAGCAGTACTTC. Translated, it gives CSVETGIHEQYF.

The rearrangement joins TRBV19 to TRBJ2-2, with D possibly matching TRBD2 (7 bases). V was pared by 2 bases and J by 6 bases, with 19 bases between. CDR3 length: 17 residues. The germline V gene encodes CDR1 LNHDA and CDR2 SQIVND (reference sequence). The CDR3 sequence: CASSIREVRGAAGELFF. CDR3 nucleotide sequence: TGTGCCAGTAGTATAAGGGAAGTTCGGGGGGCGGCCGGGGAGCTGTTTTTT.

The chain is built from TRBV10-3 and TRBJ2-6, with TRBD1 matching 11 bases. The length of the CDR3 is 17 residues. Germline trimming cut 3 bases from V and 0 bases from J; bases unmatched to any gene: 1. The germline V gene encodes CDR1 ENHRY and CDR2 SYGVKD. For the CDR3, the DNA is TGTGCCATCAGTGAAGGACAGGGGGCCTCTGGGGCCAACGTCCTGACTTTC. Its protein product is CAISEGQGASGANVLTF.

The chain recombines TRBV25-1 with TRBJ2-2; D may be TRBD2 (6 bases). The V gene's germline CDR1 is MGHDK and CDR2 SYGVNS. The germline V and J ends were trimmed by 1 base and 6 bases, with 9 bases remaining between them. The CDR3 totals 14 residues. CDR3 sequence: CASSEFGGAGELFF. The CDR3 DNA is TGTGCCAGCAGTGAATTCGGAGGGGCCGGGGAGCTGTTTTTT.